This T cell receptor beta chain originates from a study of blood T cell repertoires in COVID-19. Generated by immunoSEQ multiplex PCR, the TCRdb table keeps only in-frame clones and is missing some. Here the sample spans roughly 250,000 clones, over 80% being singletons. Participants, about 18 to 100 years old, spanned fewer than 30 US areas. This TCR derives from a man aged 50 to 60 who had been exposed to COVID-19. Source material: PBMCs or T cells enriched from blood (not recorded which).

The CDR3 region is CASSETGTYYNEQFF. CDR3 sequence (DNA): TGCGCCAGCAGCGAAACCGGGACTTACTACAATGAGCAGTTCTTC. The chain has TRBV5-1 and TRBJ2-1, with TRBD2 as a possible D gene (6 bases). This CDR3 region has 15 residues. V was shortened by 4 bases and J by 3 bases, with 14 bases between the two germline ends. The V gene's germline CDR1 is SGHRS and CDR2 YFSETQ.